Presented here are 21 T cell receptor beta chains from one specimen sequenced in a study of Graves' ophthalmopathy and Graves' hyperthyroidism. The authors amplified TCR beta CDR3 regions, and they did so from RNA transcripts for repertoire sequencing. HTBI primers primed a first-round RT-PCR, and a second-round multiplex PCR followed. TCRdb re-analysed the multiplex PCR reads in MiXCR, keeping a single row per CDR3 protein. This table holds over a million distinct CDR3 sequences, about 40% found once. The specimen sequenced was peripheral blood or thyroid tissue (not recorded which). Receptors were obtained from an adult man with Graves' hyperthyroidism.

At least ten counts were recorded for this clonotype. This rearrangement joins TRBV7-2 to TRBJ1-2; TRBD1 agrees at 9 bases. J gave up 7 bases and V 5 bases, and 14 bases lay outside the gene matches. Germline CDR1 is SGHTA and CDR2 is FQGNSA. The CDR3 contains 16 residues. CDR3 region: CASSPKEGGTGPGYTF. The CDR3 bases are TGTGCCAGCAGCCCAAAGGAGGGTGGGACAGGGCCTGGCTACACCTTC.

This clonotype has only a few counts. The chain combines TRBV6-6 with TRBJ2-7, with 10 bases fitting TRBD1. Per the germline V gene, CDR1 is MNHNY and CDR2 is SVGAGI (reference sequence). V was clipped by 7 bases and J by 4 bases; unmatched bases: 10. The CDR3 loop spans 15 amino acids. The CDR3 nucleotides are TGTGCCAGCAATTCGGGTCGACAGGGGGCTTACGAGCAGTACTTC. Translated, it gives CASNSGRQGAYEQYF.

Concerning this clonotype itself: At one end the junction does not follow the germline gene, possibly because of a read error. The CDR3 region is CASSRSISMNTEAFF. Written as DNA, the CDR3 is TGCGCCAGCAGCCGCTCCATTTCAATGAACACTGAAGCTTTCTTT. The chain has TRBV9 and TRBJ1-1; D is uncertain. The CDR3 sequence is 15 residues long. CDR1 and CDR2 (germline): SGDLS, YYNGEE. The whole variable domain, remainder taken from reference TRBV9 and TRBJ1-1, is DSGVTQTPKHLITATGQRVTLRCSPRSGDLSVYWYQQSLDQGLQFLIQYYNGEERAKGNILERFSAQQFPDLHSELNLSSLELGDSALYFCASSRSISMNTEAFFGQGTRLTVV.

The chain's CDR3 is CASSFRGLGSPLHF. CDR3 in DNA: TGTGCCAGCAGTTTCCGAGGACTGGGTTCACCCCTCCACTTT. The rearrangement joins TRBV2 to TRBJ1-6; D gene ambiguous. Germline V gene sequence: CDR1 SNHLY, CDR2 FYNNEI. The CDR3 spans 14 residues. The V gene lost 5 bases and the J gene lost 9 bases, with 14 bases spanning the gap. Complete variable domain (other parts from reference TRBV2 and TRBJ1-6): EPEVTQTPSHQVTQMGQEVILRCVPISNHLYFYWYRQILGQKVEFLVSFYNNEISEKSEIFDDQFSVERPDGSNFTLKIRSTKLEDSAMYFCASSFRGLGSPLHFGNGTRLTVT.

For this clonotype: Likely a read error: the CDR3 ends without its conserved phenylalanine or tryptophan. No DNA is shown, since the ends of the CDR3 on it are uncertain; the CDR3 is the one TCRdb lists. The J gene is TRBJ1-6, the V gene TRBV10-3. The CDR3 is 10 residues long, counting both termini. CDR1 is ENHRY, CDR2 SYGVKD, per germline. The CDR3 is CAISVLILPQ.

This clonotype appeared many times. The chain employs TRBV25-1 and TRBJ2-3; D call uncertain. Trimming removed 4 bases at V and 7 bases at J, with 6 bases between. There are 11 residues in the CDR3. The germline V gene encodes CDR1 MGHDK and CDR2 SYGVNS. Written as DNA, the CDR3 is TGTGCCAGCAGTGGTGTCCATACGCAGTATTTT. Translation: CASSGVHTQYF.

The chain carries TRBV9 and TRBJ2-7, with a possible D match to TRBD1 (7 bases). V dropped 6 bases and J dropped 2 bases, with 18 bases sitting between them. Looked up from germline, CDR1 is SGDLS and CDR2 is YYNGEE. This CDR3 has 15 residues. The CDR3 coding sequence is TGTGCCAGCACTGGGGGGCAGGGGGGCCCCTACGAGCAGTACTTC. Protein: CASTGGQGGPYEQYF.

This clonotype was recorded a few times. This chain links TRBV29-1 with TRBJ1-2; 10 positions agree with TRBD1. Losses at the gene ends were 4 bases for V and 2 bases for J; bases not matched to a gene: 4. CDR3 length equals 14 residues. CDR1 is SQVTM, CDR2 ANQGSEA, per germline. The CDR3 nucleotides read TGCAGCGTTGCAAGGACAGGGGGGAACTATGGCTACACCTTC. Protein sequence: CSVARTGGNYGYTF.

The rearrangement uses TRBV15 and TRBJ2-5; no clear D gene. CDR1 is LNHNV and CDR2 is YYDKDF in the germline V gene (reference sequence). Trimming left V 5 bases short and J 0 bases short, with 7 bases between. This CDR3 has 13 amino acids. The CDR3 DNA reads TGTGCCACCAGCCCTTGGGACCAAGAGACCCAGTACTTC. Its translation: CATSPWDQETQYF.

In its sample, this clonotype was seen many times. The J gene is TRBJ2-7, the V gene TRBV5-1; 7 nucleotides align to TRBD1. J lost 7 bases, V lost 2 bases, and 9 bases had no gene match. Per germline, CDR1 SGHRS and CDR2 YFSETQ. The CDR3 consists of 14 residues. CDR3 sequence (DNA): TGCGCCAGCAGCTTTCCGGGACAGAGTGTGGAGCAGTACTTC. Its protein is CASSFPGQSVEQYF.

This clonotype was picked up a small number of times. The rearrangement joins TRBV10-3 to TRBJ2-3; TRBD2 matches at 8 bases. Germline V lookup: CDR1 ENHRY, CDR2 SYGVKD. Trimming took 2 bases from V and 4 from J; bases not matched to a gene: 20. This CDR3 is built from 20 residues. In nucleotides, the CDR3 is TGTGCCATCAGTGAGCACCCTGGTTTAGGGCCGGGGGGGCCCCCAGATACGCAGTATTTT. Translating it yields CAISEHPGLGPGGPPDTQYF.

This chain uses TRBV9 with TRBJ2-5, with 16 bases lining up with TRBD2. Germline loops: CDR1 SGDLS, CDR2 YYNGEE. This CDR3 contains 15 residues. V shed 10 bases, J shed 5 bases, and the junction held 8 bases outside the gene matches. This chain's CDR3 is CASNRGLAGGETQYF. CDR3 DNA sequence: TGTGCCTCAAATCGGGGACTAGCGGGAGGGGAGACCCAGTACTTC. Combining the CDR3 with reference TRBV9 and TRBJ2-5 gives the whole variable domain DSGVTQTPKHLITATGQRVTLRCSPRSGDLSVYWYQQSLDQGLQFLIQYYNGEERAKGNILERFSAQQFPDLHSELNLSSLELGDSALYFCASNRGLAGGETQYFGPGTRLLVL.

This clonotype has at least ten counts. The rearrangement joins TRBV7-9 to TRBJ1-2; 8 bases fit TRBD1. In germline, CDR1 is SEHNR, CDR2 FQNEAQ (reference sequence). The ends lost 9 bases at V and 7 bases at J; junction bases unmatched: 16. The CDR3 consists of 15 residues. DNA for the CDR3: TGTGCCAGTGCAAAACCCGGGACAGGTGCTTCTGGCTACACCTTC. This encodes CASAKPGTGASGYTF. Full variable domain (rest looked up from reference TRBV7-9 and TRBJ1-2): DTGVSQNPRHKITKRGQNVTFRCDPISEHNRLYWYRQTLGQGPEFLTYFQNEAQLEKSRLLSDRFSAERPKGSFSTLEIQRTEQGDSAMYLCASAKPGTGASGYTFGSGTRLTVV.

The J gene is TRBJ2-7, the V gene TRBV4-3; TRBD2 agrees at 7 bases. The CDR3 contains 16 residues. The V and J ends lost 0 bases and 3 bases, in that order; junction bases with no gene match: 8. The V gene's germline CDR1 is LGHNA and CDR2 YSLEER. As DNA, the CDR3 is TGCGCCAGCAGCCAAGATAGGGGAGGGGAGGGCTACGAGCAGTACTTC. Its translation is CASSQDRGGEGYEQYF.

This clonotype was picked up many times. The chain has TRBV2 and TRBJ1-6, with D perhaps matching TRBD1 (6 bases). Germline CDR1 reads SNHLY; CDR2 reads FYNNEI. V dropped 6 bases and J dropped 8 bases, with 20 bases sitting between them. CDR3 length equals 16 residues. As DNA, the CDR3 is TGTGCCAGCAGAAACAGGGACATCGGTCTCCATTCACCCCTCCACTTT. Translating it yields CASRNRDIGLHSPLHF.

Only a few counts were recorded for this clonotype. V is TRBV5-5 and J is TRBJ1-2; unclear D gene. V dropped 2 bases and J dropped 2 bases, with 13 bases sitting between them. The germline gives CDR1 SGHKS, CDR2 YYEKEE (reference sequence). The CDR3 is made up of 15 amino acids. The CDR3 protein is CASSLDHLRNYGYTF. In DNA, the CDR3 is TGTGCCAGCAGCTTAGATCACCTACGAAACTATGGCTACACCTTC.

The chain employs TRBV10-2 and TRBJ1-2; tentatively, D is TRBD1 (6 bases). The CDR3 sequence is 17 residues long. With 2 bases removed from V and 5 bases from J, the gap between germline ends came to 21 bases. Per germline, CDR1 WSHSY and CDR2 SAAADI. The CDR3 nucleotides read TGCGCCAGCAGTGAGCCGGACAGTCTTTTAAACCTATATGGCTACACCTTC. Its translation: CASSEPDSLLNLYGYTF.

In regard to this clonotype: Sequence at one end of the junction differs from germline and may be a read error. The chain couples TRBV6-2 or TRBV6-3 to TRBJ1-6; 7 bases match TRBD1. Germline lookup yields CDR1 MNHEY and CDR2 SVGEGT. This CDR3 has 16 residues. Here the CDR3 reads CASSPHFPVENGQVDF. Here the CDR3 DNA reads TGTGCCAGCAGCCCCCATTTTCCCGTCGAGAACGGACAGGTCGACTTT.

This clonotype was seen at least ten times. The rearrangement uses TRBV7-9 and TRBJ1-5; 10 bases are shared with TRBD1. The V gene's germline CDR1 is SEHNR and CDR2 FQNEAQ (reference sequence). CDR3 length equals 15 residues. The V gene end was trimmed by 5 bases and the J gene end by 5 bases; junction bases not matched to a gene: 6. The CDR3 region is CASSGHGTGDQPQHF. The DNA of the CDR3 is TGTGCCAGCAGCGGACACGGGACAGGGGATCAGCCCCAGCATTTT.

This clonotype was detected ten times or more. The CDR3 sequence: CASSARAGRGNEQFF. The CDR3 coding sequence is TGTGCCAGCAGCGCGAGGGCCGGACGGGGCAATGAGCAGTTCTTC. The rearrangement joins TRBV9 to TRBJ2-1; tentative D call: TRBD2 (5 bases). The CDR3 is 15 residues long. Trimming shortened V by 3 bases and J by 6 bases, and 16 bases separated the two germline ends. Per germline, CDR1 SGDLS and CDR2 YYNGEE.

With regard to this clonotype: The junction departs from germline at one end; a sequencing error may be responsible. The chain recombines TRBV5-1 with TRBJ1-5; 8 bases are shared with TRBD1. The length of the CDR3 is 16 residues. CDR1 is SGHRS, CDR2 YFSETQ, per germline. CDR3 sequence (DNA): TGTGCCAGCAGCTGGACAGGGCCTCATAACAATCAGCCCCAGCATTTT. The encoded protein is CASSWTGPHNNQPQHF.